This T cell receptor beta chain came from a study of OX40 agonist ivuxolimab in advanced cancers. The sample holds one count of this clone. Germline V gives CDR1 SGHNT, CDR2 YYREEE (reference sequence). V was shortened by 3 bases and J by 0 bases, with 10 bases between the two germline ends. The CDR3 is made up of 14 amino acids. Here immunoSEQ multiplex PCR was the method, and the copy in TCRdb shows in-frame clones only, minus some. The table records around 92,000 clones, 93% of them present only once. The sequences come from CD4+ or CD8+ T cells sorted from blood, collected in a trial of the OX40 agonist ivuxolimab. The rearrangement joins TRBV5-4 to TRBJ2-7; D is possibly TRBD1 or TRBD2 (5 bases each). This clonotype was sampled from an adult with an advanced solid tumor such as melanoma, head and neck, liver or kidney cancer. CDR3 residues: CASSSGASSYEQYF. As DNA, the CDR3 is TGTGCCAGCAGCTCCGGGGCCTCCTCCTACGAGCAGTACTTC.